This is a list of T cell receptor beta chains from one sample in a study of cytomegalovirus exposure and HLA in healthy donors. TCRdb's table, derived via immunoSEQ multiplex PCR, lists solely in-frame clones and lacks some. This sample carries about 78,000 clones, with around 7.5% going to the ten biggest clones. Sequencing was carried out using PBMCs. The origin of the receptors is a female donor in good health and CMV-seropositive. Both conserved end residues are part of each CDR3. The order of the fields is V gene, clone size, D gene, J gene, CDR3 protein, CDR3 DNA. D genes are given only for firm matches. Expanded clones get a size class; other rows say once, few or many, or leave the size out.

>TRBV28|-|-|TRBJ2-7
CASSLYGGARYEQYF
TGTGCCAGCAGTTTATACGGCGGGGCCCGCTACGAGCAGTACTTC
>TRBV4-2|-|TRBD1|TRBJ1-2
CASSQTSRDRGGYTF
TGTGCCAGCAGCCAAACTTCCAGGGACAGAGGGGGCTACACCTTC
>TRBV6-5|medium-sized|-|TRBJ2-7
CASTSPGSSYEQYF
TGTGCCAGCACCTCCCCGGGGAGCTCCTACGAGCAGTACTTC
>TRBV18|-|-|TRBJ2-3
CASSPRADSTDTQYF
TGTGCCAGCTCACCACGGGCAGACAGCACAGATACGCAGTATTTT
>TRBV4-3|-|-|TRBJ1-4
CASSQDTPGAEKLFF
TGCGCCAGCAGCCAAGATACCCCTGGGGCCGAAAAACTGTTTTTT
>TRBV29-1|-|TRBD1|TRBJ1-1
CSAVPGQVNTEAFF
TGCAGCGCGGTCCCGGGACAGGTGAACACTGAAGCTTTCTTT
>TRBV9|-|TRBD1|TRBJ1-1
CASSGRTGAGEAFF
TGTGCCAGCAGCGGAAGGACAGGGGCGGGGGAAGCTTTCTTT
>TRBV29-1|-|TRBD1|TRBJ1-1
CSVRDSEAFF
TGCAGCGTCAGGGACAGTGAAGCTTTCTTT
>TRBV7-8|-|-|TRBJ2-7
CASSLIREVGEQYF
TGTGCCAGCAGCTTAATCCGGGAAGTGGGCGAGCAGTACTTC
>TRBV4-1|-|TRBD2|TRBJ2-7
CASSQPQRGSYEQYF
TGCGCCAGCAGCCAGCCTCAGCGGGGGTCCTACGAGCAGTACTTC
>TRBV9|-|-|TRBJ2-7
CASSVGGVDEQYF
TGTGCCAGCAGCGTAGGGGGGGTCGACGAGCAGTACTTC
>TRBV6-1|-|-|TRBJ1-5
CASSGDSYQPQHF
TGTGCCAGCAGTGGCGACAGCTATCAGCCCCAGCATTTT
>TRBV27|-|TRBD1|TRBJ2-5
CASRTWTGKGETQYF
TGTGCCAGCAGAACTTGGACAGGGAAGGGAGAGACCCAGTACTTC
>TRBV10-2|-|TRBD2|TRBJ2-2
CASWAGVETGELFF
TGCGCCAGCTGGGCGGGAGTGGAGACCGGGGAGCTGTTTTTT
>TRBV5-1|-|TRBD1|TRBJ2-3
CASSFQTGGITDTQYF
TGCGCCAGCAGCTTTCAGACAGGGGGTATCACAGATACGCAGTATTTT
>TRBV25-1|-|TRBD1|TRBJ2-7
CASSEGGTGMSYEQYF
TGTGCCAGCAGTGAAGGAGGGACAGGGATGTCCTACGAGCAGTACTTC
>TRBV6-1|-|-|TRBJ1-6
CASSPGVFNSPLHF
TGTGCCAGCAGTCCGGGGGTGTTCAATTCACCCCTCCACTTT
>TRBV9|-|TRBD2|TRBJ2-2
CASSVAGGHGELFF
TGTGCCAGCAGCGTAGCGGGAGGGCACGGGGAGCTGTTTTTT
>TRBV28|-|TRBD1|TRBJ1-2
CASSPDGTGALYGYTF
TGTGCCAGCAGTCCGGACGGGACAGGGGCCCTCTATGGCTACACCTTC
>TRBV7-9|-|-|TRBJ2-7
CASSPLDSYEQYF
TGTGCCAGCAGCCCATTGGACAGCTACGAGCAGTACTTC
>TRBV4-2|-|TRBD1|TRBJ2-5
CASSQERTGGREQYF
TGTGCCAGCAGCCAAGAACGGACAGGGGGCAGGGAGCAGTACTTC
>TRBV27|-|TRBD2|TRBJ2-7
CASYGGAAFEQYF
TGTGCCAGTTACGGGGGGGCGGCCTTCGAGCAGTACTTC